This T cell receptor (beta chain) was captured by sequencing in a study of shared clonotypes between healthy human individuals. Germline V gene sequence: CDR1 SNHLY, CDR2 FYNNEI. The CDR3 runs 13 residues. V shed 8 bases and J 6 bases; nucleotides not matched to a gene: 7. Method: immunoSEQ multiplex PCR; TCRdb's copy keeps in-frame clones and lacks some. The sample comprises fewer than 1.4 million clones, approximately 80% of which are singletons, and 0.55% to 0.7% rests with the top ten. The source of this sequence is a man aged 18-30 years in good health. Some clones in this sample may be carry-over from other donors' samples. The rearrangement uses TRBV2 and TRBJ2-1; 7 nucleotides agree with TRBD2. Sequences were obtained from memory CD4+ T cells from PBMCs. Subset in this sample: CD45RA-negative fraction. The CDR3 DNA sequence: TGTGCCAGCGGTCGGGAGGTTGGCAATGAGCAGTTCTTC. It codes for CASGREVGNEQFF.